This is a list of T cell receptor beta chains from one sample in a study of response to subunit inactivated influenza vaccine. TCRdb itself ran the RT-PCR reads through MiXCR, one entry per CDR3 protein. This table holds 450,000 to 500,000 distinct CDR3 sequences, 9.5% to 13% found once. Specimen: PBMCs from blood, collected roughly 45 days after vaccination. Source of these receptors: a man aged 50 to 60 who received an inactivated influenza vaccine. The CDR3 runs from the conserved cysteine through the conserved F or W. The D gene is left open where the match is weak. Not all rows give a size; the values are once, few, many and, for expanded clones, a class.

>TRBV29-1|NA|TRBJ1-5|many
TGCAGCGTTCAACTCGGGGGAAATCAGCCCCAGCATTTT
CSVQLGGNQPQHF
>TRBV5-1|TRBD2|TRBJ2-5|NA
TGCGCCAGCAGCTTGGTTGGTACGGCGGGAGGGGAGACCCAGTACTTC
CASSLVGTAGGETQYF
>TRBV5-1|NA|TRBJ2-3|NA
TGCGCCAGCAGCCCGGAGGACTCCCTCACAGATACGCAGTATTTT
CASSPEDSLTDTQYF
>TRBV6-1|TRBD1|TRBJ2-7|few
TGTGCCAGCAGTGCGACAGGGTACTACGAGCAGTACTTC
CASSATGYYEQYF
>TRBV14|NA|TRBJ2-2|NA
TGTGCCAGCAGCCAGGCGGTTGGGAACACCGGGGAGCTGTTTTTT
CASSQAVGNTGELFF
>TRBV7-6|TRBD2|TRBJ2-1|many
TGTGCCAGCAGCCCGGGACTAGCGGGGAACATATACAATGAGCAGTTCTTC
CASSPGLAGNIYNEQFF
>TRBV7-7|TRBD2|TRBJ2-1|NA
TGTGCCAGCAGTCAACTAGCGGGAGTTTCCTACAATGAGCAGTTCTTC
CASSQLAGVSYNEQFF
>TRBV12-3/TRBV12-4|TRBD1|TRBJ2-7|few
TGTGCCAGCAGTTTTTACGGGACAGGTAATTCCTACGAGCAGTACTTC
CASSFYGTGNSYEQYF
>TRBV4-2|NA|TRBJ2-7|many
TGTGCCAGCAGCCAAGCGATCGGCAGGGAGAAGTCTTACGGATACGAGCAGTACTTC
CASSQAIGREKSYGYEQYF
>TRBV6-1|NA|TRBJ2-7|NA
TGTGCCAGCAGGAATCCCGGGGCGTACGAGCAGTACTTC
CASRNPGAYEQYF
>TRBV10-2|NA|TRBJ2-3|few
TGCGCCAGCAGTGAGCATGTAGCGACAGATACGCAGTATTTT
CASSEHVATDTQYF
>TRBV11-2|NA|TRBJ2-7|NA
TGTGCCAGCACCCGACCCACGGGCTACGAGCAGTACTTC
CASTRPTGYEQYF
>TRBV6-1|TRBD1|TRBJ1-5|NA
TGTGCCAGCGAGGGACAGGGGGGTCAGCCCCAGCATTTT
CASEGQGGQPQHF
>TRBV9|TRBD2|TRBJ2-5|NA
TGTGCCAGCAGCGAGGCGGGAGGAACGGAGACCCAGTACTTC
CASSEAGGTETQYF
>TRBV7-2|NA|TRBJ2-1|few
TGTGCCAGCAGCTTGGAGCGGGTATCCTACAATGAGCAGTTCTTC
CASSLERVSYNEQFF
>TRBV6-5|TRBD1|TRBJ1-2|many
TGTGCCAGCAGTTACCGGCAGGGGGGAAACTATGGCTACACCTTC
CASSYRQGGNYGYTF
>TRBV4-3|TRBD2|TRBJ2-7|few
TGCGCCAGCAGCCAAGATGGACTAGCGAACTACGAGCAGTACTTC
CASSQDGLANYEQYF
>TRBV6-1|NA|TRBJ2-7|many
TGTGCCAGCAGCCAACGAAGGAGGGACTACGAGCAGTACTTC
CASSQRRRDYEQYF
>TRBV5-1|TRBD2|TRBJ2-7|NA
TGCGCCAGCAGCCCAAAAGCGGGGACTGCCTACGAGCAGTACTTC
CASSPKAGTAYEQYF
>TRBV12-3/TRBV12-4|NA|TRBJ2-7|many
TGTGCCAGCAGCGGGACCTTATACTACGAGCAGTACTTC
CASSGTLYYEQYF
>TRBV6-5|NA|TRBJ1-6|NA
TGTGCCAGTAGTTTCGGGGCTAGCGGTTCACCCCTCCACTTT
CASSFGASGSPLHF
>TRBV7-9|TRBD1|TRBJ2-3|few
TGTGCCAGCAGCTTGGGGCCGGACAGGGGTTGGACGGATACGCAGTATTTT
CASSLGPDRGWTDTQYF
>TRBV7-9|NA|TRBJ1-5|few
TGTGCCAGCAGCTCCTACTTCGGGGGTGATAGCAATCAGCCCCAGCATTTT
CASSSYFGGDSNQPQHF
>TRBV15|TRBD2|TRBJ2-3|NA
TGTGCCACCAGCCCAATTCAACTAGCGGGAGGAACAGATACGCAGTATTTT
CATSPIQLAGGTDTQYF